This T cell receptor (beta chain) was recovered during a study of T cell responses to AZD1222 COVID-19 vaccine. Study observations and caveats: Donors skewed white British and female; clonal diversity was possibly underestimated. Repertoire sampling occurred only after the peak T cell response. The study reported that nearly half of spike-specific TCRs target unmutated variant regions.

Pooling covered second doses at about 4 or about 12 weeks. Some clones are missing from TCRdb's copy, which holds only in-frame ones; the method was immunoSEQ multiplex PCR. The sample holds around 110,000 clones, around 94% seen once. The CDR3 totals 10 residues. Germline V gene lookup returns CDR1 SQVTM and CDR2 ANQGSEA. V was cut by 1 base and J by 14 bases, with 11 bases left in between. Details on this clone: Its antigen is currently unknown.

Sequences were derived from peripheral blood, sampled 28 days after the second AZD1222 dose. The rearrangement uses TRBV29-1 and TRBJ1-1; D is uncertain. The TCR comes from an adult who received the AZD1222 COVID-19 vaccine. The CDR3 spells CSVEGNGVFF. The CDR3, as DNA: TGCAGCGTTGAAGGAAACGGGGTATTCTTT.